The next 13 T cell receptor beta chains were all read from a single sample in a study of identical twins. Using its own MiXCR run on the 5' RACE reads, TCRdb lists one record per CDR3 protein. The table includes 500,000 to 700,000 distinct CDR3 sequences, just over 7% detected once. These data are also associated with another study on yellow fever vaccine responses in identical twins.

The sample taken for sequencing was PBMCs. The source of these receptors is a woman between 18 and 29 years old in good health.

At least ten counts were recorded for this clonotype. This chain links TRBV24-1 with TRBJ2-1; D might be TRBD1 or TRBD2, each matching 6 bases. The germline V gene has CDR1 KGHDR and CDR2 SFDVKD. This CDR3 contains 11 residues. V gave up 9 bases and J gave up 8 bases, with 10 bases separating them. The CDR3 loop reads CATGGGYEQFF. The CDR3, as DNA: TGTGCCACCGGAGGGGGGTATGAGCAGTTCTTC.

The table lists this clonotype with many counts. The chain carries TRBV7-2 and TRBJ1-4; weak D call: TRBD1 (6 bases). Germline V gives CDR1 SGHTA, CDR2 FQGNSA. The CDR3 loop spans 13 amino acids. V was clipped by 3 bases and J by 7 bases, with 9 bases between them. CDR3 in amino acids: CASSFQGTEKLFF. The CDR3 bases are TGTGCCAGCAGCTTTCAGGGGACTGAAAAACTGTTTTTT.

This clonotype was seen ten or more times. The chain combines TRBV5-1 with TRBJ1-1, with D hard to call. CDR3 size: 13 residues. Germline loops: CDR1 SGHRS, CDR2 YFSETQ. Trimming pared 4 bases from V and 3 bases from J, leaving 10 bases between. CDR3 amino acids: CASSTDGYTEAFF. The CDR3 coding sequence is TGCGCCAGCAGCACGGACGGATACACTGAAGCTTTCTTT.

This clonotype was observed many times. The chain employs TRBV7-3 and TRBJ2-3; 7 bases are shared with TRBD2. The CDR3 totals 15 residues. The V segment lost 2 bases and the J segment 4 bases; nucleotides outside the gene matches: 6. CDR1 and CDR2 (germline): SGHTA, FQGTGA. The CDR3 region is CASSLGGSRADTQYF. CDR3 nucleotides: TGTGCCAGCAGCTTAGGCGGGAGTAGGGCAGATACGCAGTATTTT.

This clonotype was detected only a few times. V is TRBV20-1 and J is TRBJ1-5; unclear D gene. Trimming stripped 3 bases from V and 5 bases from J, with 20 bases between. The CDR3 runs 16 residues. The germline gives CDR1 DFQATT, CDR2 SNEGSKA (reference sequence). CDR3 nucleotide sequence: TGCAGTGCTAGCGGGCCGAGGGAGCGAAGTGATCAGCCCCAGCATTTT. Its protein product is CSASGPRERSDQPQHF.

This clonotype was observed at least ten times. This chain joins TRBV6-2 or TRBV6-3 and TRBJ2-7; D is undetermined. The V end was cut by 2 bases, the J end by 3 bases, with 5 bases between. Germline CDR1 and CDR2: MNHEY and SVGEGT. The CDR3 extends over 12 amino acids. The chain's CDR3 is CASSYGIYEQYV. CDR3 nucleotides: TGTGCCAGCAGTTACGGGATCTACGAGCAGTACGTC.

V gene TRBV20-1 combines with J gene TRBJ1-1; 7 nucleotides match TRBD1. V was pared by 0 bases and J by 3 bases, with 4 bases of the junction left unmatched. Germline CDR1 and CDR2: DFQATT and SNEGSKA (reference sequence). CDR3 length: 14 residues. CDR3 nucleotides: TGCAGTGCTAGAGATAACAGGGGACACACTGAAGCTTTCTTT. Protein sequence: CSARDNRGHTEAFF.

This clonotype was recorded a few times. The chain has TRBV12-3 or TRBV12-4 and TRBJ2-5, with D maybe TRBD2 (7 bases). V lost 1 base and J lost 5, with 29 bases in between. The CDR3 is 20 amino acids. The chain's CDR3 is CASSLGPQGLVRESFETQYF. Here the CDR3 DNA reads TGTGCCAGCAGTTTAGGCCCCCAGGGGCTAGTGCGGGAGTCGTTCGAGACCCAGTACTTC.

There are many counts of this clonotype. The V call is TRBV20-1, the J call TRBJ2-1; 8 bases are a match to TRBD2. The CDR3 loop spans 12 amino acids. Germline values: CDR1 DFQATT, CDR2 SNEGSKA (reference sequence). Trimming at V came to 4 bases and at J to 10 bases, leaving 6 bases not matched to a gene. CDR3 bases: TGCAGTGCTAACGGGGGGGCCTCCGAGCAGTTCTTC. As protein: CSANGGASEQFF.

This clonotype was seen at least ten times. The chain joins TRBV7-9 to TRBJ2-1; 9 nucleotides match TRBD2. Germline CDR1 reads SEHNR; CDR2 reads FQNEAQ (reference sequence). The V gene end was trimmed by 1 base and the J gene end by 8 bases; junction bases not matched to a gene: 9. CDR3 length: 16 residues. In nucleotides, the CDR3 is TGTGCCAGCAGCTTAGGGTGGGGACTAGCTGGCCATGAGCAGTTCTTC. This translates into CASSLGWGLAGHEQFF.

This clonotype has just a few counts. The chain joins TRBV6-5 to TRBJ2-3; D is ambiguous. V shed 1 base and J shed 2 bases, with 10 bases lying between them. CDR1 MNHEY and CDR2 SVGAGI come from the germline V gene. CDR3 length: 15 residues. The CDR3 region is CASSYLGTHTDTQYF. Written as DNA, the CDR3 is TGTGCCAGCAGTTACTTAGGCACCCACACAGATACGCAGTATTTT.

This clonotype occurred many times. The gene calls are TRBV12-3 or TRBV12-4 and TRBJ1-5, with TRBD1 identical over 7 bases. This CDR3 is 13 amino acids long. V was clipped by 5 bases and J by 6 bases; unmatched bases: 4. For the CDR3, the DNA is TGTGCCAGCAGTCGGTCAGGGGGTCAGCCCCAGCATTTT. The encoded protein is CASSRSGGQPQHF.

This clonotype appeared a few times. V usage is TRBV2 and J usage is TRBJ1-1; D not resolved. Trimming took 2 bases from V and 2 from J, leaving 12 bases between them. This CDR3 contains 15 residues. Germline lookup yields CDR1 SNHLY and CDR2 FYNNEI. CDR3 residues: CASSESWVRNTEAFF. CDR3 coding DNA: TGTGCCAGCAGTGAATCTTGGGTCAGAAACACTGAAGCTTTCTTT. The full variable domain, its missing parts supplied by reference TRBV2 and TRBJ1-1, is EPEVTQTPSHQVTQMGQEVILRCVPISNHLYFYWYRQILGQKVEFLVSFYNNEISEKSEIFDDQFSVERPDGSNFTLKIRSTKLEDSAMYFCASSESWVRNTEAFFGQGTRLTVV.